The 24 T cell receptor beta chains below all came from one sample that was sequenced in a study of CXCR3-negative and CXCR3-positive naive CD8 T cells. UMI-labeled 5' RACE yielded the TRB cDNA libraries. TCRdb reworked the 5' RACE reads into one entry per CDR3 protein, no DNA. Here the sample table reports about 58,000 distinct CDR3 sequences. Sequencing used naive CXCR3- CD8+ T cells from blood. The subset: CD45RO-CCR7+CD27+CD95- naive CD8+ T cells lacking CXCR3 (TNR3-). These receptors all stem from a human donor in good health. Some clones in this sample may be carry-over from other donors' samples.

CDR3 sequence reads: CASSARDGPSSYNEQFF. V gene TRBV7-9 combines with J gene TRBJ2-1; TCRdb outputs TRBD2, but without DNA this stays unchecked. The CDR3 has 17 residues. Per germline, CDR1 SEHNR and CDR2 FQNEAQ (reference sequence).

CDR3 sequence: CSVGGGGHEQYF. The V and J genes are TRBV29-1 and TRBJ2-7; checking the TCRdb D call of TRBD1 is not possible without DNA. CDR1 and CDR2 (germline): SQVTM, ANQGSEA. The CDR3 extends over 12 amino acids.

The V gene is TRBV28, the J gene TRBJ2-2; without DNA, the TCRdb call of TRBD1 cannot be checked. This CDR3 is built from 16 residues. Germline V gives CDR1 MDHEN, CDR2 SYDVKM. This CDR3 reads CASGPPRGVGTGELFF.

This chain uses TRBV7-9 with TRBJ2-1; no DNA is available, so the TRBD2 call from TCRdb remains unchecked. The length of the CDR3 is 16 residues. CDR1 and CDR2 from the germline V gene are SEHNR and FQNEAQ (reference sequence). This CDR3 is CASSVTKALVFNEQFF.

This sequence joins TRBV25-1 and TRBJ2-1; TCRdb selects TRBD1, and the lack of DNA leaves this call unchecked. The CDR3 is made up of 15 amino acids. Germline V lookup: CDR1 MGHDK, CDR2 SYGVNS. The CDR3 here is CASSDGRGSYNEQFF.

This rearrangement joins TRBV7-9 to TRBJ2-5; TCRdb picks TRBD1, but there is no DNA to check that call. CDR3 length equals 15 residues. From germline, CDR1 is SEHNR and CDR2 FQNEAQ (reference sequence). The CDR3 is CASSAGQGPGETQYF.

V usage is TRBV7-2 and J usage is TRBJ2-2; TCRdb returns TRBD2, unconfirmable since there is no DNA. Germline V lookup: CDR1 SGHTA, CDR2 FQGNSA. The CDR3 sequence is 18 residues long. The CDR3 here is CASSLVPLAGVNTGELFF.

This chain connects TRBV4-3 to TRBJ2-7. Germline CDR1 is LGHNA and CDR2 is YSLEER. The CDR3 is made up of 13 amino acids. The CDR3 here is CASSQDRSGEQYF.

This sequence joins TRBV28 and TRBJ2-1; lacking DNA, the TRBD2 call made by TCRdb goes unchecked. The germline V gene has CDR1 MDHEN and CDR2 SYDVKM. There are 19 residues in the CDR3. This chain's CDR3 is CASSPGTSGFYEAYNEQFF.

This CDR3 is CASSEPSDTQYF. The chain is built from TRBV25-1 and TRBJ2-3; TCRdb's D gene call, TRBD2, goes unchecked for lack of DNA. The CDR3 is made up of 12 amino acids. Germline CDR1 MGHDK, CDR2 SYGVNS.

The rearrangement uses TRBV10-3 and TRBJ2-7. The CDR3 has 16 residues. Germline CDR1 ENHRY, CDR2 SYGVKD. The CDR3 loop reads CAISDLDGPILYEQYF.

The genes are TRBV20-1 and TRBJ2-1; no DNA is available, so the TRBD2 call from TCRdb remains unchecked. CDR1 DFQATT and CDR2 SNEGSKA come from the germline V gene (reference sequence). The CDR3 consists of 16 residues. CDR3 in amino acids: CSAGPGTSGRFDEQFF.

The rearrangement joins TRBV29-1 to TRBJ1-5. In germline, CDR1 is SQVTM, CDR2 ANQGSEA. The length of the CDR3 is 18 residues. The CDR3 is CSVEDYYFIRVADQPQHF. The full variable domain, its missing parts supplied by reference TRBV29-1 and TRBJ1-5, is SAVISQKPSRDICQRGTSLTIQCQVDSQVTMMFWYRQQPGQSLTLIATANQGSEATYESGFVIDKFPISRPNLTFSTLTVSNMSPEDSSIYLCSVEDYYFIRVADQPQHFGDGTRLSIL.

V gene TRBV29-1 combines with J gene TRBJ2-2. The CDR3 loop spans 15 amino acids. Germline lookup yields CDR1 SQVTM and CDR2 ANQGSEA. The CDR3 here is CSVESGVFNTGELFF.

The chain carries TRBV7-3 and TRBJ2-4; TCRdb's D call, TRBD2, is unchecked because there is no DNA. This CDR3 contains 15 residues. CDR1 is SGHTA and CDR2 is FQGTGA in the germline V gene. The CDR3 sequence: CASSLGRGDVDIQYF.

The chain combines TRBV12-3 or TRBV12-4 with TRBJ2-7; TCRdb names TRBD1, which stays unverified in the absence of DNA. The CDR3 runs 14 residues. CDR3 in amino acids: CASSLRQGSYEQYF.

The J gene is TRBJ2-3, the V gene TRBV7-9; no DNA is available, so the TRBD1 call from TCRdb remains unchecked. Germline V gene sequence: CDR1 SEHNR, CDR2 FQNEAQ (reference sequence). The CDR3 is made up of 17 amino acids. CDR3 residues: CASSARRQGGDTDTQYF.

V is TRBV5-5 and J is TRBJ2-7; with no DNA, the TCRdb D assignment of TRBD2 cannot be verified. Germline assignment: CDR1 SGHKS and CDR2 YYEKEE (reference sequence). The CDR3 consists of 15 residues. This CDR3 is CASSLFQGTIYEQYF. The full variable domain, completed using reference TRBV5-5 and TRBJ2-7, is DAGVTQSPTHLIKTRGQQVTLRCSPISGHKSVSWYQQVLGQGPQFIFQYYEKEERGRGNFPDRFSARQFPNYSSELNVNALLLGDSALYLCASSLFQGTIYEQYFGPGTRLTVT.

The genes are TRBV12-3 or TRBV12-4 and TRBJ2-2; the TRBD2 assignment by TCRdb is unverifiable without DNA. This CDR3 is 15 amino acids long. Here the CDR3 reads CASSRLAGNTGELFF.

The chain joins TRBV30 to TRBJ2-1; TCRdb's D gene call, TRBD1, goes unchecked for lack of DNA. CDR3 length: 17 residues. CDR1 GTSNPN and CDR2 SVGIG come from the germline V gene (reference sequence). This CDR3 reads CAYNGIGYRETYNEQFF.

The V gene is TRBV14, the J gene TRBJ2-5. CDR1 and CDR2 (germline): SGHDN, FVKESK. This CDR3 is 17 amino acids long. The CDR3 loop is CASSQDMVRQYQETQYF. Based on the CDR3 plus reference TRBV14 and TRBJ2-5, the full variable domain is EAGVTQFPSHSVIEKGQTVTLRCDPISGHDNLYWYRRVMGKEIKFLLHFVKESKQDESGMPNNRFLAERTGGTYSTLKVQPAELEDSGVYFCASSQDMVRQYQETQYFGPGTRLLVL.

The chain has TRBV6-5 and TRBJ1-3. Per the germline V gene, CDR1 is MNHEY and CDR2 is SVGAGI. The CDR3 is made up of 15 amino acids. CDR3 in amino acids: CASRRDRTSGNTIYF.

The chain links TRBV7-2 to TRBJ2-7. CDR1 SGHTA and CDR2 FQGNSA come from the germline V gene. The CDR3 extends over 15 amino acids. The CDR3 loop reads CASSLESENSYEQYF.

This sequence joins TRBV15 and TRBJ1-5; lacking DNA, the TRBD1 call made by TCRdb goes unchecked. Germline V lookup: CDR1 LNHNV, CDR2 YYDKDF (reference sequence). The CDR3 spans 14 residues. CDR3 sequence reads: CATSTGQLVMPQHF.